The 32 T cell receptor beta chains presented below share a single source sample, sequenced in a study of T cell repertoires in cytomegalovirus infection. TCRdb re-analysed the reads in MiXCR, keeping a single row per CDR3 protein. The sample consists of 490,000 or so distinct CDR3 sequences, around 10% of them appearing once. Sequencing was done on a sample of PBMCs. The receptors here all came from a human donor in good health (CMV status not recorded). Some clones in this sample may be carry-over from other donors' samples.

This clonotype showed up many times. The chain links TRBV24-1 to TRBJ2-5, with TRBD2 matching 7 bases. Germline V gene lookup returns CDR1 KGHDR and CDR2 SFDVKD. V trimming: 3 bases; J trimming: 5 bases; junction bases outside the gene matches: 8. CDR3 length: 15 residues. CDR3 amino acids: CATSDPSGGGETQYF. The CDR3 DNA reads TGTGCCACCAGTGATCCCTCGGGAGGCGGGGAGACCCAGTACTTC.

This clonotype appeared many times. The J gene is TRBJ2-7, the V gene TRBV28, with 10 bases that match TRBD2. CDR1 is MDHEN and CDR2 is SYDVKM in the germline V gene. The CDR3 sequence is 14 residues long. The trim removed 7 bases at V and 2 bases at J, leaving 5 bases unmatched. For the CDR3, the DNA is TGTGCCAGCACTAGCGGGAGTGAGACCTACGAGCAGTACTTC. Its protein is CASTSGSETYEQYF.

In this sample, this clonotype turned up many times. The gene calls are TRBV28 and TRBJ1-2, with unresolved D. Between the trimmed V and J ends, which lost 4 bases and 5 bases, there was a span of 2 bases. The germline CDR1 and CDR2 sequences are MDHEN and SYDVKM. This CDR3 has 10 residues. Written as DNA, the CDR3 is TGTGCCAGCAGTTCTTATGGCTACACCTTC. It codes for CASSSYGYTF.

In its sample, this clonotype was seen many times. The chain recombines TRBV5-1 with TRBJ2-1, with unresolved D. The V and J ends lost 6 bases and 12 bases respectively, with 16 bases between them. The germline gives CDR1 SGHRS, CDR2 YFSETQ. The CDR3 runs 12 residues. The CDR3, as DNA: TGCGCCAGCACCGCGGACCGCAGAGTGCAGTTCTTC. As protein: CASTADRRVQFF. Drawing the rest from reference TRBV5-1 and TRBJ2-1, the complete variable domain is KAGVTQTPRYLIKTRGQQVTLSCSPISGHRSVSWYQQTPGQGLQFLFEYFSETQRNKGNFPGRFSGRQFSNSRSEMNVSTLELGDSALYLCASTADRRVQFFGPGTRLTVL.

This clonotype was counted many times. The chain uses TRBV7-2 and TRBJ2-7; TRBD1 matches at 8 bases. This CDR3 has 14 amino acids. The V gene's germline CDR1 is SGHTA and CDR2 FQGNSA. Losses at the gene ends were 2 bases for V and 4 bases for J; bases not matched to a gene: 4. The CDR3 reads CASSLRQGFYEQYF. CDR3 DNA sequence: TGTGCCAGCAGCTTACGACAGGGGTTTTACGAGCAGTACTTC. The variable domain in full, with the rest retrieved from reference TRBV7-2 and TRBJ2-7, is GAGVSQSPSNKVTEKGKDVELRCDPISGHTALYWYRQSLGQGLEFLIYFQGNSAPDKSGLPSDRFSAERTGGSVSTLTIQRTQQEDSAVYLCASSLRQGFYEQYFGPGTRLTVT.

This clonotype turned up a few times. The chain links TRBV2 to TRBJ2-7, with D perhaps assigned TRBD1 or TRBD2 (6 bases each). V was pared by 4 bases and J by 2 bases, with 18 bases between. Germline values: CDR1 SNHLY, CDR2 FYNNEI. There are 16 residues in the CDR3. The CDR3 DNA sequence: TGTGCCAGCAGTGGGGGTAGGGGGGACCCACCCTACGAGCAGTACTTC. Encoded protein: CASSGGRGDPPYEQYF.

This chain uses TRBV19 with TRBJ1-5; unclear D gene. Germline V gene sequence: CDR1 LNHDA, CDR2 SQIVND (reference sequence). Trimming shortened V by 0 bases and J by 9 bases, and 12 bases separated the two germline ends. The length of the CDR3 is 14 residues. The CDR3 loop reads CASSIERSPGPQHF. In nucleotides, the CDR3 is TGTGCCAGTAGTATAGAAAGAAGTCCGGGGCCCCAGCATTTT.

The genes are TRBV15 and TRBJ1-5; no clear D. The CDR3 covers 14 residues. CDR1 and CDR2 from the germline V gene are LNHNV and YYDKDF (reference sequence). With 6 bases removed from V and 3 bases from J, the gap between germline ends came to 12 bases. CDR3 sequence reads: CATSNQADNQPQHF. The CDR3 DNA follows: TGTGCCACCAGTAACCAAGCAGACAATCAGCCCCAGCATTTT.

The V and J genes are TRBV5-1 and TRBJ2-1; D is unclear. Trimming removed 1 base at V and 1 base at J, with 12 bases between. The CDR3 length is 16 residues. Germline-derived CDR1 and CDR2 are SGHRS and YFSETQ. The CDR3 here is CASSLINPRSYNEQFF. For the CDR3, the DNA is TGCGCCAGCAGCTTGATTAACCCTCGATCCTACAATGAGCAGTTCTTC.

This clonotype was detected only a few times. The J gene is TRBJ2-7, the V gene TRBV28; D is perhaps TRBD2 (5 bases). CDR1 and CDR2 (germline): MDHEN, SYDVKM. CDR3 size: 16 residues. Deletions cut 4 bases from V and 0 bases from J, with 16 bases between. CDR3: CASSWTANLGSYEQYF. The CDR3 nucleotides are TGTGCCAGCAGTTGGACTGCGAATCTCGGCTCCTACGAGCAGTACTTC.

This clonotype was seen at least ten times. V is TRBV20-1 and J is TRBJ2-1, with D uncertain. V lost 1 base to trimming and J lost 3 bases, with 13 bases between them. This CDR3 spans 15 amino acids. In germline, CDR1 is DFQATT, CDR2 SNEGSKA (reference sequence). The CDR3, as DNA: TGCAGTGCTAGAGGAGGAGTGCCCTTCTACAATGAGCAGTTCTTC. It yields the protein CSARGGVPFYNEQFF.

V and J are TRBV6-1 and TRBJ2-3; 7 positions match TRBD2. The germline V gene encodes CDR1 MNHNS and CDR2 SASEGT. The CDR3 contains 12 residues. With 8 bases clipped from V and 3 bases from J, the junction kept 2 bases outside the gene matches. The CDR3 DNA reads as TGTGCCAGCCGGACTAGGACAGATACGCAGTATTTT. This encodes CASRTRTDTQYF.

In this sample, this clonotype turned up many times. The rearrangement uses TRBV19 and TRBJ2-2; D uncertain. Trimming shortened V by 7 bases and J by 1 base, and 10 bases separated the two germline ends. The CDR3 spans 14 residues. The germline gives CDR1 LNHDA, CDR2 SQIVND (reference sequence). The CDR3 loop is CASKGSLNTGELFF. In DNA, the CDR3 is TGTGCCAGTAAAGGATCGCTGAACACCGGGGAGCTGTTTTTT.

This clonotype was found many times. This chain links TRBV14 with TRBJ2-7, with 9 bases lining up with TRBD1. Looked up from germline, CDR1 is SGHDN and CDR2 is FVKESK. The trim removed 6 bases at V and 0 bases at J, leaving 0 bases unmatched. CDR3 length: 13 residues. In nucleotides, the CDR3 is TGTGCCAGCAGGGGACAGGGCTCCTACGAGCAGTACTTC. Amino acids: CASRGQGSYEQYF.

This clonotype was counted at least ten times. V and J are TRBV15 and TRBJ1-2, with 8 bases lining up with TRBD1. The CDR3 has 15 residues. Germline V gene data show CDR1 as LNHNV and CDR2 as YYDKDF (reference sequence). The trim removed 1 base at V and 3 bases at J, leaving 4 bases unmatched. This CDR3 is CATSRGDRGDYGYTF. Here the CDR3 DNA reads TGTGCCACCAGCAGAGGAGACAGGGGCGACTATGGCTACACCTTC.

The chain recombines TRBV20-1 with TRBJ2-1; possible D gene TRBD2, 5 bases. Trimming left V 6 bases short and J 1 base short, with 10 bases between. The CDR3 is 13 amino acids. Germline assignment: CDR1 DFQATT and CDR2 SNEGSKA (reference sequence). DNA of the CDR3: TGCAGTGCACTGGCGGGTTCCTACAATGAGCAGTTCTTC. It encodes CSALAGSYNEQFF.

The rearrangement links TRBV9 to TRBJ2-1, with D possibly TRBD2 on 6 matching bases. Trimming took 0 bases from V and 1 from J, leaving 11 bases between them. Germline V lookup: CDR1 SGDLS, CDR2 YYNGEE. This CDR3 is 16 amino acids long. The CDR3: CASSVGHGGSYNEQFF. The CDR3 DNA follows: TGTGCCAGCAGCGTAGGTCACGGGGGATCCTACAATGAGCAGTTCTTC.

This clonotype was counted between two and nine times. The V and J genes are TRBV10-3 and TRBJ1-1, with D perhaps TRBD1 (5 bases). Germline V gene lookup returns CDR1 ENHRY and CDR2 SYGVKD. The CDR3 runs 12 residues. The germline V and J ends were trimmed by 2 bases and 6 bases, with 7 bases remaining between them. Here the CDR3 DNA reads TGTGCCATCAGTGAGACGGGACCTGAAGCTTTCTTT. It codes for CAISETGPEAFF.

This chain uses TRBV29-1 with TRBJ2-5; tentatively, D is TRBD1 or TRBD2 (5 bases each). The germline gives CDR1 SQVTM, CDR2 ANQGSEA. Trimming cost V 5 bases and J 4 bases, with 11 bases left between them. CDR3 length: 12 amino acids. CDR3 in amino acids: CSVQAGRETQYF. CDR3 bases: TGCAGCGTTCAGGCAGGGAGAGAGACCCAGTACTTC. Looking up the rest from reference TRBV29-1 and TRBJ2-5 gives the full variable domain: SAVISQKPSRDICQRGTSLTIQCQVDSQVTMMFWYRQQPGQSLTLIATANQGSEATYESGFVIDKFPISRPNLTFSTLTVSNMSPEDSSIYLCSVQAGRETQYFGPGTRLLVL.

This clonotype has at least ten counts. J is TRBJ2-7 and V is TRBV15; D not resolved. Trimming shortened V by 1 base and J by 0 bases, and 4 bases separated the two germline ends. The germline gives CDR1 LNHNV, CDR2 YYDKDF (reference sequence). The CDR3 is 13 amino acids. CDR3 residues: CATSRGTSYEQYF. The CDR3 coding sequence is TGTGCCACCAGCAGAGGGACCTCCTACGAGCAGTACTTC.

This clonotype showed up many times. The gene calls are TRBV7-2 and TRBJ2-2; D unclear. CDR1 and CDR2 from the germline V gene are SGHTA and FQGNSA. The CDR3 length is 14 residues. V gave up 5 bases and J gave up 5 bases, with 12 bases separating them. The CDR3 DNA follows: TGTGCCAGCAGCGTCCACAAGAAGACCGGGGAGCTGTTTTTT. It is translated as CASSVHKKTGELFF.

This sequence joins TRBV14 and TRBJ1-6; 11 bases are a match to TRBD1. Germline V gene sequence: CDR1 SGHDN, CDR2 FVKESK. The CDR3 covers 19 residues. V lost 7 bases to trimming and J lost 0 bases; unmatched junction nucleotides: 11. CDR3 nucleotides: TGTGCCAGCACCGGACAGGGGGCTTCCTCTAGCTCCTATAATTCACCCCTCCACTTT. This gives the protein CASTGQGASSSSYNSPLHF.

This clonotype came up a few times. The chain's CDR3 is CSVEGGQWRKETQYF. The DNA of the CDR3 is TGCAGCGTTGAAGGAGGACAGTGGCGAAAAGAGACCCAGTACTTC. This rearrangement joins TRBV29-1 to TRBJ2-5; tentatively, D is TRBD1 (6 bases). This CDR3 has 15 residues. The V and J ends lost 1 base and 3 bases respectively, with 15 bases between them. Germline CDR1 SQVTM, CDR2 ANQGSEA.

On this clonotype itself: Mismatch with germline at one junction end may stem from a read error. CDR3 loop: CASSPGAGGANTVAFF. The CDR3 nucleotides are TGCGCCAGCAGCCCAGGGGCTGGAGGAGCCAACACTGTAGCTTTCTTT. This chain joins TRBV4-1 and TRBJ1-1; TRBD1 might be the D (6 bases). This CDR3 comprises 16 residues. Germline CDR1 MGHRA, CDR2 YSYEKL.

The chain recombines TRBV5-4 with TRBJ2-2; TRBD2 agrees at 11 bases. There are 16 residues in the CDR3. V shed 2 bases and J 1 base; nucleotides not matched to a gene: 1. In germline, CDR1 is SGHNT, CDR2 YYREEE (reference sequence). The DNA of the CDR3 is TGTGCCAGCAGCTTCCTAGCGGGGGGGAACACCGGGGAGCTGTTTTTT. Translated, it gives CASSFLAGGNTGELFF.

This clonotype was detected many times. This chain connects TRBV11-2 to TRBJ1-1, with D perhaps TRBD1 (5 bases). This CDR3 comprises 13 residues. Trimming pared 8 bases from V and 0 bases from J, leaving 10 bases between. Germline assignment: CDR1 SGHAT and CDR2 FQNNGV. The CDR3 DNA reads TGTGCCAGCCAGGGCAGGGTGAACACTGAAGCTTTCTTT. Translated: CASQGRVNTEAFF.

There are many counts of this clonotype. The V and J genes are TRBV7-6 and TRBJ1-6; D unresolved. The ends were cut back, 2 bases at V and 4 bases at J, with 9 bases in the middle. This CDR3 spans 15 amino acids. The germline V gene has CDR1 SGHVS and CDR2 FNYEAQ. CDR3 sequence: CASSLRTDYNSPLHF. CDR3 in DNA: TGTGCCAGCAGCTTAAGGACGGATTATAATTCACCCCTCCACTTT.

The J gene is TRBJ2-1, the V gene TRBV7-9; D not certain. Trimming removed 4 bases at V and 2 bases at J, with 21 bases between. Looked up from germline, CDR1 is SEHNR and CDR2 is FQNEAQ (reference sequence). The CDR3 runs to 18 residues. The CDR3: CASSSSSVGRWAYNEQFF. CDR3 nucleotides: TGTGCCAGCAGCTCCTCGTCCGTAGGACGGTGGGCCTACAATGAGCAGTTCTTC.

This clonotype has ten or more counts. The genes are TRBV11-2 and TRBJ1-5, with a weak D call TRBD1 (5 bases). In germline, CDR1 is SGHAT, CDR2 FQNNGV. The CDR3 totals 14 residues. The V end lost 5 bases, the J end lost 6 bases, and 14 bases lay between the germline ends. The CDR3 region is CASSHLGGGQPQHF. The CDR3 DNA sequence: TGTGCCAGCAGCCATCTGGGGGGGGGTCAGCCCCAGCATTTT.

V is TRBV20-1 and J is TRBJ1-1; perhaps TRBD1 as D (5 bases). This CDR3 has 13 amino acids. Germline V gives CDR1 DFQATT, CDR2 SNEGSKA (reference sequence). The chain's CDR3 is CRAGAGRNTEAFF. CDR3 DNA: TGCAGGGCCGGGGCCGGGAGGAATACTGAAGCTTTCTTT.

This clonotype has more than one count but fewer than ten. The chain carries TRBV11-2 and TRBJ2-5; 11 positions agree with TRBD1. The V gene's germline CDR1 is SGHAT and CDR2 FQNNGV. Trimming cost V 5 bases and J 12 bases; bases outside gene matches: 14. The CDR3 has 15 residues. The CDR3 DNA reads as TGTGCCAGCAGCCTCGACCGGACAGGGGGCAACGAAGAGTACTTC. This encodes CASSLDRTGGNEEYF.

This clonotype was observed at least ten times. V usage is TRBV7-2 and J usage is TRBJ2-3, with unresolved D. V was shortened by 7 bases and J by 6 bases, with 14 bases between the two germline ends. The CDR3 totals 13 residues. Germline-derived CDR1 and CDR2 are SGHTA and FQGNSA. CDR3 in amino acids: CASIPQAHDTQYF. CDR3 nucleotide sequence: TGTGCCAGCATCCCTCAGGCCCACGATACGCAGTATTTT.